This T cell receptor beta chain originates from a study of T cell responses to AZD1222 COVID-19 vaccine. The CDR3 consists of 14 residues. CDR1 is SGDLS and CDR2 is YYNGEE in the germline V gene. V lost 4 bases and J lost 0, with 11 bases in between. Produced via immunoSEQ multiplex PCR; TCRdb's table is partial and in-frame only. The table lists about 110,000 clones, about 92% of them singletons, with approximately 9.3% in the top ten. The chain couples TRBV9 to TRBJ2-7; D uncertain. The source of this sequence is an adult who received the AZD1222 COVID-19 vaccine. Specimen: peripheral blood, collected 28 days after the second AZD1222 dose. CDR3 protein: CASSPRHSSYEQYF. The CDR3 DNA sequence: TGTGCCAGCAGCCCCCGACATAGCTCCTACGAGCAGTACTTC. The full variable domain, completed using reference TRBV9 and TRBJ2-7, is DSGVTQTPKHLITATGQRVTLRCSPRSGDLSVYWYQQSLDQGLQFLIQYYNGEERAKGNILERFSAQQFPDLHSELNLSSLELGDSALYFCASSPRHSSYEQYFGPGTRLTVT.